The 24 T cell receptor beta chains listed next were all sequenced from one sample in a study of blood T cell repertoires in COVID-19. Assay used: immunoSEQ multiplex PCR; TCRdb lists only in-frame clones, some missing. The table records hundreds of thousands of clones, 87% of them present only once. Sequenced: peripheral blood. Source of these receptors: an older woman with COVID-19, enrolled during active disease.

The chain joins TRBV5-1 to TRBJ2-7, with 7 bases that match TRBD2. Germline V gene data show CDR1 as SGHRS and CDR2 as YFSETQ. The CDR3 totals 17 residues. V lost 1 base and J lost 0; bases outside the gene matches: 10. The CDR3 bases are TGCGCCAGCAGCTTGTCAGCTAGCGGCGTGCTCTCCTACGAGCAGTACTTC. This codes for CASSLSASGVLSYEQYF.

The V call is TRBV5-6, the J call TRBJ2-6; no clear D. With 7 bases removed from V and 0 bases from J, the gap between germline ends came to 8 bases. Germline CDR1 SGHDT, CDR2 YYEEEE. The CDR3 is 14 residues long. CDR3 protein: CASVSLSGANVLTF. The CDR3, as DNA: TGTGCCAGCGTTTCTCTCTCTGGGGCCAACGTCCTGACTTTC.

The V gene is TRBV19, the J gene TRBJ2-2; D is ambiguous. CDR1 is LNHDA and CDR2 is SQIVND in the germline V gene (reference sequence). V lost 3 bases and J lost 0, with 11 bases in between. This CDR3 has 16 residues. The CDR3 DNA reads TGTGCCAGTAGTATGGTAGCCTCCTCGAACACCGGGGAGCTGTTTTTT. It codes for CASSMVASSNTGELFF.

The chain links TRBV3-1 (or the pseudogene TRBV3-2) to TRBJ1-2; the D gene is possibly TRBD1 (5 bases). This CDR3 is built from 13 residues. Germline assignment: CDR1 LGHDT and CDR2 YNNKEL (reference sequence). With 5 bases removed from V and 4 bases from J, the gap between germline ends came to 11 bases. CDR3 residues: CASSFPDSYGYTF. The CDR3 DNA reads TGTGCCAGCAGCTTCCCAGACAGCTATGGCTACACCTTC.

This chain joins TRBV6-6 and TRBJ2-1; TRBD2 agrees at 12 bases. The ends lost 4 bases at V and 9 bases at J; junction bases unmatched: 7. Per the germline V gene, CDR1 is MNHNY and CDR2 is SVGAGI (reference sequence). CDR3 length: 15 residues. The CDR3 region is CASSSSSGGALEQFF. DNA for the CDR3: TGTGCCAGCAGTTCCTCTAGCGGGGGGGCGCTTGAGCAGTTCTTC.

The chain uses TRBV9 and TRBJ1-2; 9 bases are a match to TRBD1. CDR3 size: 14 residues. Trimming removed 4 bases from V and 8 bases from J; junction bases left unmatched: 9. Germline lookup yields CDR1 SGDLS and CDR2 YYNGEE. The CDR3 loop reads CASSPRDREGGYTF. The CDR3 nucleotides are TGTGCCAGCAGCCCTCGGGACAGGGAAGGAGGCTACACCTTC.

The chain couples TRBV6-5 to TRBJ2-3, with TRBD1 identical over 8 bases. Losses at the gene ends were 6 bases for V and 4 bases for J; bases not matched to a gene: 6. This CDR3 spans 14 amino acids. The germline CDR1 and CDR2 sequences are MNHEY and SVGAGI. Written as DNA, the CDR3 is TGTGCCAGCAGACGAATGACAGGGGCAGATACGCAGTATTTT. It translates to CASRRMTGADTQYF.

The V and J genes are TRBV10-2 and TRBJ1-6; a weak D match, TRBD1 (5 bases). The CDR3 has 15 amino acids. Looked up from germline, CDR1 is WSHSY and CDR2 is SAAADI. The V and J ends lost 8 bases and 0 bases respectively, with 11 bases between them. CDR3 DNA: TGCGCCAGCTGGGGGGGGAGCTCCTATAATTCACCCCTCCACTTT. This codes for CASWGGSSYNSPLHF.

The rearrangement joins TRBV6-5 to TRBJ2-1; 9 bases agree with TRBD2. With 2 bases clipped from V and 4 bases from J, the junction kept 6 bases outside the gene matches. Germline loops: CDR1 MNHEY, CDR2 SVGAGI. This CDR3 spans 16 amino acids. CDR3 in DNA: TGTGCCAGCAGTTACGAGGGCGGGGGGGCTTACAATGAGCAGTTCTTC. It translates to CASSYEGGGAYNEQFF.

The genes are TRBV5-4 and TRBJ2-4; 16 bases match TRBD2. The length of the CDR3 is 17 residues. With V trimmed by 4 bases and J by 6 bases, 7 bases remained unmatched. Germline CDR1 and CDR2: SGHNT and YYREEE (reference sequence). This CDR3 is CASSVGLAGGQGNIQYF. The CDR3 DNA follows: TGTGCCAGCAGCGTGGGACTAGCGGGGGGGCAGGGAAACATTCAGTACTTC.

The sample holds one count of this clone. This chain links TRBV10-3 with TRBJ2-6, with TRBD1 as a possible D gene (6 bases). The CDR3 covers 19 residues. V was trimmed by 2 bases and J by 2 bases, leaving 19 bases between them. Germline values: CDR1 ENHRY, CDR2 SYGVKD. The CDR3 loop is CAISEPGQSSVAGANVLTF. The CDR3 bases are TGTGCCATCAGTGAGCCCGGACAGTCTTCAGTCGCTGGGGCCAACGTCCTGACTTTC.

V gene TRBV5-1 combines with J gene TRBJ1-4; 7 nucleotides agree with TRBD1. The J segment lost 6 bases and the V segment lost 1 base, leaving 9 bases of the junction unmatched. CDR1 is SGHRS and CDR2 is YFSETQ in the germline V gene. The CDR3 covers 16 residues. The CDR3 loop reads CASSLSIVGQDEKLFF. The CDR3 nucleotides read TGCGCCAGCAGCTTGAGTATCGTCGGACAGGATGAAAAACTGTTTTTT.

The rearrangement uses TRBV5-1 and TRBJ2-7; D is perhaps TRBD1 (6 bases). Germline loops: CDR1 SGHRS, CDR2 YFSETQ. The CDR3 runs to 14 residues. V lost 3 bases and J lost 4, with 14 bases in between. The CDR3 sequence: CASSSGTLNYEQYF. CDR3 nucleotides: TGCGCCAGCAGCTCCGGGACACTTAATTACGAGCAGTACTTC.

The V call is TRBV7-9, the J call TRBJ2-7, with TRBD2 matching over 9 bases. The CDR3 totals 15 residues. Unmatched junction bases numbered 2, after V lost 2 bases and J lost 0 bases. Germline V gene data show CDR1 as SEHNR and CDR2 as FQNEAQ (reference sequence). The CDR3 here is CASSLSGGISYEQYF. The CDR3 DNA follows: TGTGCCAGCAGCTTAAGCGGGGGGATCTCCTACGAGCAGTACTTC.

The CDR3 loop is CSVSPPDRLAGYNEQFF. DNA for the CDR3: TGCAGCGTTTCCCCCCCCGACCGACTAGCAGGCTACAATGAGCAGTTCTTC. The chain has TRBV29-1 and TRBJ2-1, with 7 nucleotides matching TRBD2. Germline loops: CDR1 SQVTM, CDR2 ANQGSEA. The J segment lost 3 bases and the V segment lost 5 bases, leaving 16 bases of the junction unmatched. This CDR3 has 17 residues.

This chain links TRBV18 with TRBJ2-1; TRBD2 agrees at 7 bases. The CDR3 totals 14 residues. Germline V gene sequence: CDR1 KGHSH, CDR2 LQKENI. Trimming removed 0 bases from V and 7 bases from J; junction bases left unmatched: 3. The CDR3 nucleotides are TGTGCCAGCTCACCACCATTGGGGGGGAATGAGCAGTTCTTC. Encoded protein: CASSPPLGGNEQFF.

The J gene is TRBJ2-2, the V gene TRBV19, with 7 bases aligning to TRBD2. Germline V lookup: CDR1 LNHDA, CDR2 SQIVND (reference sequence). This CDR3 has 13 residues. V lost 7 bases and J lost 3; bases outside the gene matches: 2. The CDR3 coding sequence is TGTGCCAGTACGGGGGGATACACCGGGGAGCTGTTTTTT. This gives the protein CASTGGYTGELFF.

V usage is TRBV28 and J usage is TRBJ2-5, with D perhaps TRBD1 (5 bases). Deletions cut 0 bases from V and 9 bases from J, with 14 bases between. Germline loops: CDR1 MDHEN, CDR2 SYDVKM. There are 14 residues in the CDR3. CDR3 sequence: CASSLWVAGMAQYF. CDR3 bases: TGTGCCAGCAGTTTATGGGTCGCAGGGATGGCCCAGTACTTC.

This clone was seen at least ten times. The chain has TRBV9 and TRBJ2-7; tentatively, D is TRBD1 (5 bases). Germline CDR1 SGDLS, CDR2 YYNGEE. Deletions cut 0 bases from V and 2 bases from J, with 12 bases between. The CDR3 is 15 amino acids. The CDR3 loop is CASSVADSKTYEQYF. The CDR3, as DNA: TGTGCCAGCAGCGTAGCTGACAGTAAGACCTACGAGCAGTACTTC.

V usage is TRBV5-6 and J usage is TRBJ1-4; a possible D gene is TRBD1 (6 bases). Trimming left V 5 bases short and J 8 bases short, with 22 bases between. Germline loops: CDR1 SGHDT, CDR2 YYEEEE. The CDR3 has 16 amino acids. CDR3 sequence (DNA): TGTGCCAGCAGGAAATTGATCCAGGGGCAACGGGAAAAACTGTTTTTT. Translation: CASRKLIQGQREKLFF. Supplemented by reference TRBV5-6 and TRBJ1-4, the full variable domain reads DAGVTQSPTHLIKTRGQQVTLRCSPKSGHDTVSWYQQALGQGPQFIFQYYEEEERQRGNFPDRFSGHQFPNYSSELNVNALLLGDSALYLCASRKLIQGQREKLFFGSGTQLSVL.

The CDR3, as DNA: TGTGCCAGCAGTGCCGACAGGATGAGCTCCTATAATTCACCCCTCCACTTT. Translating gives CASSADRMSSYNSPLHF. The V call is TRBV27, the J call TRBJ1-6; tentative D call: TRBD1 (6 bases). The V gene's germline CDR1 is MNHEY and CDR2 SMNVEV (reference sequence). Trimming removed 5 bases at V and 0 bases at J, with 14 bases between. The length of the CDR3 is 17 residues.

This chain uses TRBV6-1 with TRBJ2-7, with 11 bases that match TRBD2. Germline V CDR1 and CDR2: MNHNS, SASEGT. This CDR3 is built from 14 residues. V trimming: 3 bases; J trimming: 4 bases; junction bases outside the gene matches: 2. The CDR3 nucleotides are TGTGCCAGCAGTGAGGGACTAGCGGAATACGAGCAGTACTTC. Translation gives CASSEGLAEYEQYF.

The chain uses TRBV6-1 and TRBJ1-6, with D unresolved. V lost 2 bases to trimming and J lost 5 bases, with 10 bases between them. CDR1 is MNHNS and CDR2 is SASEGT in the germline V gene. The CDR3 consists of 15 residues. CDR3: CASSETSLDNSPLHF. The CDR3 DNA reads as TGTGCCAGCAGTGAAACAAGTTTGGATAATTCACCCCTCCACTTT.

This chain links TRBV19 with TRBJ1-1; the D is unclear. Germline values: CDR1 LNHDA, CDR2 SQIVND (reference sequence). This CDR3 contains 13 residues. Trimming shortened V by 4 bases and J by 1 base, and 7 bases separated the two germline ends. For the CDR3, the DNA is TGTGCCAGTAGTAGACGGGAGAACACTGAAGCTTTCTTT. Translation gives CASSRRENTEAFF.